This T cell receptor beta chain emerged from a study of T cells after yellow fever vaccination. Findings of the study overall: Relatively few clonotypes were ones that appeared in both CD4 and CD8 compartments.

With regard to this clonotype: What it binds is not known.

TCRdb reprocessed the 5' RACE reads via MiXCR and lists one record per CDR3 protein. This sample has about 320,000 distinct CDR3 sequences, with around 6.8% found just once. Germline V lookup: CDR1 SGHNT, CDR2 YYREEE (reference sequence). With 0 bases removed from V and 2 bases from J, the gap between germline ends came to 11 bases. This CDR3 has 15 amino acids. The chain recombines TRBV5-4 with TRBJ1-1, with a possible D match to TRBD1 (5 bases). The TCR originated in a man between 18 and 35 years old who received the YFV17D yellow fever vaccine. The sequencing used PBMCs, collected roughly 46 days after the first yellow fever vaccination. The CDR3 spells CASSLVWQGNTEAFF. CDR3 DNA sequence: TGTGCCAGCAGCTTGGTTTGGCAGGGAAACACTGAAGCTTTCTTT.